This section outlines one T cell receptor (beta chain) sequence together with its context. These data originate in a study of glioma-infiltrating T cells after dendritic cell vaccination. V was cut by 5 bases and J by 9 bases, with 20 bases left in between. The CDR3 contains 15 residues. The germline gives CDR1 MNHEY, CDR2 SVGAGI. Blood PBMC samples: pre-vaccination, two weeks post third vaccination, and at tumor progression. The primer mix had 60 V beta and 13 J beta primers. Sequenced by immunoSEQ multiplex PCR; TCRdb stores in-frame clones only, minus some. The table records tens of thousands of clones, approximately 80% of them present only once.

Sequencing used blood, obtained before dendritic cell vaccination. The clonotype was recovered from a human donor with glioblastoma. The V and J genes are TRBV6-5 and TRBJ1-3, with D tentatively TRBD1 (5 bases). CDR3 loop: CASSGTSSRRGTIYF. The CDR3 nucleotides are TGTGCCAGCAGTGGGACTTCATCCCGGCGAGGCACCATATATTTT.